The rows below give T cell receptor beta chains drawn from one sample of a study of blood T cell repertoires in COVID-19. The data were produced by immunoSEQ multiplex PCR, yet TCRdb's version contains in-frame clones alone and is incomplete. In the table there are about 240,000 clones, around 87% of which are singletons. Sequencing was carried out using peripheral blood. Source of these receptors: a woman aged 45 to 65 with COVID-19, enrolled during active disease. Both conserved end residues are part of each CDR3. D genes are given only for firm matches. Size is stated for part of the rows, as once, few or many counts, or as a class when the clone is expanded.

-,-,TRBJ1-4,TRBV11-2,TGTGCCAGCAGCTTAGTTGGGGGGGCGCGTCCTGGTACTGAAAAACTGTTTTTT,CASSLVGGARPGTEKLFF
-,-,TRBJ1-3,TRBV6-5,TGTGCCAGCAGTTATTCCGGGGACATGTCTGGAAACACCATATATTTT,CASSYSGDMSGNTIYF
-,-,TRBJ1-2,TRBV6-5,TGTGCCAGCACCCCCGGCCAGGCCTATGGCTACACCTTC,CASTPGQAYGYTF
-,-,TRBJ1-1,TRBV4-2,TGTGCCAGCAGCCTCGGGGGGAACACTGAAGCTTTCTTT,CASSLGGNTEAFF
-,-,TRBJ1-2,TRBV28,TGTGCCAGCAGGGCAGGGGCAGTAAGTGGCTACACCTTC,CASRAGAVSGYTF
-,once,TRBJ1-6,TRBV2,TGTGCCAGCAGTGAAGGTGGCCTCTATAATTCACCCCTCCACTTT,CASSEGGLYNSPLHF
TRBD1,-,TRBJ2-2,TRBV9,TGTGCCAGCGGAAGGACAGGGGGAACGACCGGGGAGCTGTTTTTT,CASGRTGGTTGELFF
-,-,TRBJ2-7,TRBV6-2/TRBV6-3,TGTGCCAGCAGTCTTAGGGGAAACTCCTACGAGCAGTACTTC,CASSLRGNSYEQYF
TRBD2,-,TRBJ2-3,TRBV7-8,TGTGCCAGCACCCTAAGGGGCGGGGGGGCGTCTCCCCTCACAGATACGCAGTATTTT,CASTLRGGGASPLTDTQYF
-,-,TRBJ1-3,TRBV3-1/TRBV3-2,TGTGCCAGCAGCCAAACCAGGGGAAACACCATATATTTT,CASSQTRGNTIYF
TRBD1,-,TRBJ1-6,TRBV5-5,TGTGCCAGCAGCTTGATTGAGACAGGGATTTCACCCCTCCACTTT,CASSLIETGISPLHF
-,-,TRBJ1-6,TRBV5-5,TGTGCCAGCAGCTTGAGGGGCGGGGCTCATAATTCACCCCTCCACTTT,CASSLRGGAHNSPLHF
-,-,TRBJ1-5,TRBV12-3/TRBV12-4,TGTGCCAGCAGTTTAAGTAGTCAGCCCCAGCATTTT,CASSLSSQPQHF
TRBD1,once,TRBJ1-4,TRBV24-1,TGTGCCACCAGTGATAGAGGGGGCGCGGGAGAAAAACTGTTTTTT,CATSDRGGAGEKLFF
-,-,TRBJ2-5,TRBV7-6,TGTGCCAGCAGCTTAAATCCCGGGGATCCCCAGTACTTC,CASSLNPGDPQYF
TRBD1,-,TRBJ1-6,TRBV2,TGTGCCAGCCGGGACAGGGGTGGATCTTCACCCCTCCACTTT,CASRDRGGSSPLHF
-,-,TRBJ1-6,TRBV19,TGTGCCAGTAGTAGCCCAGCCCAGGTTAATTCACCCCTCCACTTT,CASSSPAQVNSPLHF
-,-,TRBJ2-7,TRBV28,TGTGCCAGCAGTTCGACAGAGTACGAGCAGTACTTC,CASSSTEYEQYF
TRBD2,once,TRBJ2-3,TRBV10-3,TGTGCCATCAGTGAGGGTAGCGGGGCCACAGATACGCAGTATTTT,CAISEGSGATDTQYF
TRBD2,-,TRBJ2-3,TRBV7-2,TGTGCCAGCAGCTTATGGGGCGGGGGGGCAAATACGCAGTATTTT,CASSLWGGGANTQYF
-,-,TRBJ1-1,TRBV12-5,TGTGCTAGTGACGGGGAGGAGAACACTGAAGCTTTCTTT,CASDGEENTEAFF
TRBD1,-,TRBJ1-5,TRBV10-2,TGCGCCAGCAGCCCGAGCACAGGGGGCGCACAGCCCCAGCATTTT,CASSPSTGGAQPQHF
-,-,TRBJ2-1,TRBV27,TGTGCCAGCAGTTTGGAGGCTTTCGGTGGGCTCCACAATGAGCAGTTCTTC,CASSLEAFGGLHNEQFF
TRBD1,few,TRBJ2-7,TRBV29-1,TGCAGCGTTGAAGGGACAGGGGGTCGATCGGGCGAGCAGTACTTC,CSVEGTGGRSGEQYF
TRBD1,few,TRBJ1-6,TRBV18,TGTGCCAGCTCACCCGAAACGGGACAGGGGAGGTCACCCCTCCACTTT,CASSPETGQGRSPLHF
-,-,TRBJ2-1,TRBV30,TGTGCCTGGAGTGCCGACATTTCCAATGAGCAGTTCTTC,CAWSADISNEQFF
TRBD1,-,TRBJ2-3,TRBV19,TGTGCCAGTAGGGACAGGAAGACAGATACGCAGTATTTT,CASRDRKTDTQYF
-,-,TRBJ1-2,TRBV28,TGTGCCAGCAGTCCAGGCGGGGTTTTAGGGTATGGCTACACCTTC,CASSPGGVLGYGYTF
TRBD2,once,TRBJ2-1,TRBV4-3,TGCGCCAGCAGCCAAGAACCTGTAGCGGGGGTCAGCAATGAGCAGTTCTTC,CASSQEPVAGVSNEQFF
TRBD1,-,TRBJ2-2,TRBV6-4,TGTGCCAGCAGGACAGGGGGGAACACCGGGGAGCTGTTTTTT,CASRTGGNTGELFF
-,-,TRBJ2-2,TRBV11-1,TGTGCCAGCAGCTTAGCAGGGGGGGAGTCCGGGGAGCTGTTTTTT,CASSLAGGESGELFF
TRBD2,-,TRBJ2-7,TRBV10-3,TGTGCCATCAGTGAGACCCTCGGGGGGGCGGGGGGACCCTACGAGCAGTACTTC,CAISETLGGAGGPYEQYF
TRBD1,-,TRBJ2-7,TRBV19,TGTGCCAGTAGCCTCTCGGGACAGGAATTCTACGAGCAGTACTTC,CASSLSGQEFYEQYF
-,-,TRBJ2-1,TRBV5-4,TGTGCCAGCAGGAAGGGAGGGGGGGCTGTGAATGAGCAGTTCTTC,CASRKGGGAVNEQFF
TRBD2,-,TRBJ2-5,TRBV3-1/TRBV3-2,TGTGCCAGCAGCCTCCTCGGGAGGGGGACGCACCAAGAGACCCAGTACTTC,CASSLLGRGTHQETQYF
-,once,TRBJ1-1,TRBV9,TGTGCCAGCAGCTCCGAGGACAGATACACTGAAGCTTTCTTT,CASSSEDRYTEAFF
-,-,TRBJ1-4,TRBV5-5,TGTGCCAGCAGCTTCCGGAGGGGTAATGAAAAACTGTTTTTT,CASSFRRGNEKLFF
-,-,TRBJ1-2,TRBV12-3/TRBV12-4,TGTGCCAGCAGTTTATGGGGGCTGAGTGGCTACACCTTC,CASSLWGLSGYTF
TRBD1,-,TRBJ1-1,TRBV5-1,TGCGCCAGCAGCTTCGACAGGGGGGAGGCTGAAGCTTTCTTT,CASSFDRGEAEAFF
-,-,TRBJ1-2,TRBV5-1,TGCGCCAGCAGCCCCGGAAGGAGAGGCGACTATGGCTACACCTTC,CASSPGRRGDYGYTF
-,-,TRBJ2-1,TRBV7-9,TGTGCCAGCAGCTTAGTCAGGCTCGAAGTGGCCGAGCAGTTCTTC,CASSLVRLEVAEQFF
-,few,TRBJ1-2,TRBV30,TGTGCCTGGGGACTTATAAGTGGCTACACCTTC,CAWGLISGYTF
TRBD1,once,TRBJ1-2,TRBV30,TGTGCCTGGAGTGCAAACAGGGGGCGCGACTATGGCTACACCTTC,CAWSANRGRDYGYTF
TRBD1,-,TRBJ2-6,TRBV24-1,TGTGCCACCAGTGATTGGACAGGGGCAACTGGGGCCAACGTCCTGACTTTC,CATSDWTGATGANVLTF
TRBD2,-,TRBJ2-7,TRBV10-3,TGTGCCATCAGTGACCTAGCGGGGGGTAGGGAGCAGTACTTC,CAISDLAGGREQYF
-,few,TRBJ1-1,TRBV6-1,TGTGCCAGCAGGGGCACAAACACTGAAGCTTTCTTT,CASRGTNTEAFF
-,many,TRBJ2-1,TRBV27,TGTGCCAGCATGGTCGGCAATGAGCAGTTCTTC,CASMVGNEQFF
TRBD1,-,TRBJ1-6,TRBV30,TGTGCCTGGAGACCAGTGGGAGGACAGGGGGGGACACCCCTCCACTTT,CAWRPVGGQGGTPLHF
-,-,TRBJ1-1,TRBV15,TGTGCCACCAGCAGTCGCCAGACGGGGTGGAGTAGAGATACTGAAGCTTTCTTT,CATSSRQTGWSRDTEAFF
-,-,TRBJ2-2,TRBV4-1,TGCGCCAGCAGCCAAGAGGATCGGGGGACCGGGGAGCTGTTTTTT,CASSQEDRGTGELFF
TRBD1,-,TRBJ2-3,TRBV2,TGTGCCAGCAGCCGCAGGGGACAGGGCCAATCGACGCAGTATTTT,CASSRRGQGQSTQYF
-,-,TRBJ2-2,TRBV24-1,TGTGCCACCAGTGATCGAACAGGGTCGAACACCGGGGAGCTGTTTTTT,CATSDRTGSNTGELFF
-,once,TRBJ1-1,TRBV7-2,TGTGCCAGCAGCCTCAAAGGGGACACTGAAGCTTTCTTT,CASSLKGDTEAFF
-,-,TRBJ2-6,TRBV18,TGTGCCAGCTCACCACCGCCCAGGTTCGACTCTGGGGCCAACGTCCTGACTTTC,CASSPPPRFDSGANVLTF
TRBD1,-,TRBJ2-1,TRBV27,TGTGCCAGCAGTTTAAGCGGGACAGGGAATGAGCAGTTCTTC,CASSLSGTGNEQFF
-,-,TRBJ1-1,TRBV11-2,TGTGCCAGCACATTTTGGGGGGACACTGAAGCTTTCTTT,CASTFWGDTEAFF
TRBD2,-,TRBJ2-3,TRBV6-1,TGTGCCAGCAGTGATGACGGGGGGGCCCCAGATACGCAGTATTTT,CASSDDGGAPDTQYF